This T cell receptor beta chain was profiled in a study of blood T cell repertoires in COVID-19. Looking at the study overall: Samples representing acute and convalescent COVID-19 were sourced from the United States, Italy and Spain. T cells, B-cell-depleted T cells, or PBMCs supplied cDNA or gDNA.

In the original processing: Amplifying reference gene primers gave estimates of nucleated cell counts. Method: immunoSEQ multiplex PCR; TCRdb's copy keeps in-frame clones and lacks some. V and J calls and clone size are given by that table; D and trimming were obtained from the DNA. The repertoire holds about 60,000 clones, with 78% as singletons. Germline loops: CDR1 SNHLY, CDR2 FYNNEI. Unmatched junction bases numbered 5, after V lost 5 bases and J lost 2 bases. The CDR3 has 16 residues. The material sequenced was peripheral blood. V usage is TRBV2 and J usage is TRBJ2-2; TRBD2 agrees at 10 bases. This clonotype was obtained from a human donor in a cohort sampled during active COVID-19. As DNA, the CDR3 is TGTGCCAGCAGTCGTGGACTAGCGGTCAACACCGGGGAGCTGTTTTTT. Translation gives CASSRGLAVNTGELFF.